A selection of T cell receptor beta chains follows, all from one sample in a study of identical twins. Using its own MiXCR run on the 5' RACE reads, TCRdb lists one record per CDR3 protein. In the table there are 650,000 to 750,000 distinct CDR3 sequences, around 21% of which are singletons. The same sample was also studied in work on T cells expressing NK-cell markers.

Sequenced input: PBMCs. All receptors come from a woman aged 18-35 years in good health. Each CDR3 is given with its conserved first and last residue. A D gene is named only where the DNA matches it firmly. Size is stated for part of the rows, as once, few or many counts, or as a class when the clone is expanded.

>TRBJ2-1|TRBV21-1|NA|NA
CASRNLRDIQFF
TGTGCCAGTAGGAATCTCCGGGACATCCAGTTCTTC
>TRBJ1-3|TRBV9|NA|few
CASAGNTIYF
TGTGCCAGCGCCGGAAACACCATATATTTT
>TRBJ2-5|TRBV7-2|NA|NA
CASTQLIQETQYF
TGTGCCAGCACCCAATTAATCCAAGAGACCCAGTACTTC
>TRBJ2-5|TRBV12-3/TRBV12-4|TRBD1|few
CASRDGQGSETQYF
TGTGCCAGCAGAGACGGACAGGGGAGCGAGACCCAGTACTTC
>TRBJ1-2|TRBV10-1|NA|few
CASSARRGLGYGYTF
TGCGCCAGCAGCGCGCGCCGGGGACTTGGCTATGGCTACACCTTC
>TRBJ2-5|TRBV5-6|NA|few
CASSTLPRLQETQYF
TGTGCCAGCAGCACCCTCCCCAGACTCCAAGAGACCCAGTACTTC
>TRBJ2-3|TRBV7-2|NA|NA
CASAARVGSDTQYF
TGTGCCAGCGCGGCGAGAGTCGGATCAGATACGCAGTATTTT
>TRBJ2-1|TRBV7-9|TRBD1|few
CASSLAGTGPYNEQFF
TGTGCCAGCAGCTTAGCCGGGACAGGACCCTACAATGAGCAGTTCTTC
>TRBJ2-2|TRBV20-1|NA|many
CSAESTGELFF
TGCAGTGCTGAGAGCACCGGGGAGCTGTTTTTT
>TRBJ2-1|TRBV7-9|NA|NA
CASTLGGRGEQFF
TGTGCCAGCACCTTAGGGGGACGGGGTGAGCAGTTCTTC
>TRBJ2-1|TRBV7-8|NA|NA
CASSSDGQYNEQFF
TGTGCCAGCAGCTCAGATGGACAGTACAATGAGCAGTTCTTC
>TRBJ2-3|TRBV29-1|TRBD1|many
CSVAGTGLSNTQYF
TGCAGCGTTGCCGGGACAGGGCTTTCGAATACGCAGTATTTT
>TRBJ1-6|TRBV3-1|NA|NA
CASSQILQNSPLHF
TGTGCCAGCAGCCAAATCCTGCAGAATTCACCCCTCCACTTT
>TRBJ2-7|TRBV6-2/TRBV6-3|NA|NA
CASNWLDNYEQYF
TGTGCCAGCAATTGGTTGGACAACTACGAGCAGTACTTC
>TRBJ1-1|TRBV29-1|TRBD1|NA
CSVRGQGAMAFF
TGCAGCGTGAGGGGACAGGGGGCGATGGCTTTCTTT
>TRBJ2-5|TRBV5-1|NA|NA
CASSLWPGETQYF
TGCGCCAGCAGCTTGTGGCCTGGAGAGACCCAGTACTTC
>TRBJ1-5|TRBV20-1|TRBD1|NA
CSAGTDDQPQHF
TGCAGTGCTGGGACAGACGATCAGCCCCAGCATTTT
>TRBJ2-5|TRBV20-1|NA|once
CSARGELQETQYF
TGCAGTGCTAGAGGGGAGCTTCAAGAGACCCAGTACTTC
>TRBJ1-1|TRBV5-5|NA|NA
CASSLWSTTEAFF
TGTGCCAGCAGCTTGTGGTCCACTACTGAAGCTTTCTTT
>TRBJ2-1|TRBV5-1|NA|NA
CASSSAPPGDEQFF
TGCGCCAGCAGTTCCGCTCCCCCGGGCGATGAGCAGTTCTTC
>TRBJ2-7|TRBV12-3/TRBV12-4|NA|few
CASSVRRNPSYEQYF
TGTGCCAGCAGTGTCAGACGCAACCCCTCCTACGAGCAGTACTTC
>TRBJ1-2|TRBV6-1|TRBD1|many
CASSGDRANYGYTF
TGTGCCAGCAGTGGCGACAGGGCCAACTATGGCTACACCTTC
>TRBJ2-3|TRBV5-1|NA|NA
CASSEASAGRTDTQYF
TGCGCCAGCAGCGAAGCTAGCGCGGGCCGCACAGATACGCAGTATTTT
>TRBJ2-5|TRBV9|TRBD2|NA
CACSVGGAGETQYF
TGTGCTTGCAGCGTCGGGGGGGCCGGGGAGACCCAGTACTTC
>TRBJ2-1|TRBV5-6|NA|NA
CASSSKSGTRINEQFF
TGTGCCAGCAGCTCGAAATCCGGGACGCGCATAAATGAGCAGTTCTTC
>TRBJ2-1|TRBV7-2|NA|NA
CASSLEQVPIDEQFF
TGTGCCAGCAGCTTAGAACAGGTCCCAATTGATGAGCAGTTCTTC
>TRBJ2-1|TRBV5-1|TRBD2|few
CASSPGLAFFNEQFF
TGCGCCAGCAGCCCGGGACTAGCGTTTTTCAATGAGCAGTTCTTC
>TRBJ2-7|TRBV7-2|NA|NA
CASSLGLPIEQYF
TGTGCCAGCAGCTTGGGACTCCCGATCGAGCAGTACTTC
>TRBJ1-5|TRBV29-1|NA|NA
CSVLTDYSNQPQHF
TGCAGCGTCCTGACGGATTATAGCAATCAGCCCCAGCATTTT
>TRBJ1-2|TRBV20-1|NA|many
CSARDRAYGYTF
TGCAGTGCTAGAGACAGGGCCTATGGCTACACCTTC
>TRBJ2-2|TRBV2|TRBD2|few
CASSQRGGPGELFF
TGTGCCAGCAGTCAGCGGGGGGGCCCCGGGGAGCTGTTTTTT
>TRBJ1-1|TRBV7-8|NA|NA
CASSLGVSAFF
TGTGCCAGCAGCTTAGGGGTGAGTGCTTTCTTT
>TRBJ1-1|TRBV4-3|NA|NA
CASSQAAGAGTEAFF
TGCGCCAGCAGCCAGGCCGCGGGGGCTGGGACTGAAGCTTTCTTT
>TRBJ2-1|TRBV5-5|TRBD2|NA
CASKVVLAGVNEQFF
TGTGCCTCTAAGGTTGTGCTAGCGGGAGTCAATGAGCAGTTCTTC
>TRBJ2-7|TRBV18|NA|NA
CASSRRSGVDEQYF
TGTGCCAGCTCACGGCGGTCAGGGGTCGACGAGCAGTACTTC
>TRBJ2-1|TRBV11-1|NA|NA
CASSFPWPGEQFF
TGTGCCAGCAGCTTCCCCTGGCCAGGCGAGCAGTTCTTC
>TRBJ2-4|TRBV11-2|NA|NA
CASSLSTSVGNIQYF
TGTGCCAGCAGCTTATCAACCTCTGTTGGAAACATTCAGTACTTC
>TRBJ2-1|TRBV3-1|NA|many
CASSRHNEQFF
TGTGCCAGCAGCCGGCACAATGAGCAGTTCTTC
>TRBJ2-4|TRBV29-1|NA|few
CSVRIGVAKNIQYF
TGCAGCGTTAGGATAGGAGTAGCCAAAAACATTCAGTACTTC
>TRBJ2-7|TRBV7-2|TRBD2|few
CASSLNAGGVYEQYF
TGTGCCAGCAGCTTAAACGCGGGGGGGGTCTACGAGCAGTACTTC
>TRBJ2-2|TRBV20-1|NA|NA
CSASGVNTGELFF
TGCAGTGCTAGCGGGGTTAACACCGGGGAGCTGTTTTTT
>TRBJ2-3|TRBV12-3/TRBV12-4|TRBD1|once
CASRHRGSTDTQYF
TGTGCCAGCAGACACAGGGGAAGCACAGATACGCAGTATTTT
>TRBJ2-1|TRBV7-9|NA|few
CASTRDNEQFF
TGTGCCAGCACCCGGGACAATGAGCAGTTCTTC
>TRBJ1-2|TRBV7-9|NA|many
CASSRISYGYTF
TGTGCCAGCAGCAGGATCTCATATGGCTACACCTTC
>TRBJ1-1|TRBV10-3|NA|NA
CAISGTRNTEAFF
TGTGCCATCAGTGGTACACGGAACACTGAAGCTTTCTTT
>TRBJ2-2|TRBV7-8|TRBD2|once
CASSSAGANTGELFF
TGTGCCAGCAGCTCCGCGGGGGCGAACACCGGGGAGCTGTTTTTT
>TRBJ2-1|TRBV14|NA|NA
CASSQRVALRNEQFF
TGTGCCAGCAGCCAAAGGGTAGCACTTCGCAATGAGCAGTTCTTC
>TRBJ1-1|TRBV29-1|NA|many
CSVAATGLVTEAFF
TGCAGCGTTGCGGCGACGGGCCTAGTCACTGAAGCTTTCTTT
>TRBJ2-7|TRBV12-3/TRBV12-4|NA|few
CASSPGTESEQYF
TGTGCCAGCAGTCCCGGGACGGAGTCCGAGCAGTACTTC
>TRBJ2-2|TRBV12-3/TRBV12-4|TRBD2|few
CASSLRRGGTGELFF
TGTGCCAGCAGTTTAAGGCGGGGGGGAACCGGGGAGCTGTTTTTT
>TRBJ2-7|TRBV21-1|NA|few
CASSSLSNF
TGTGCCAGCAGCAGCCTTTCGAACTTC